Below are 23 T cell receptor beta chains sequenced from a single sample in a study of cytotoxic CD8 clonotypes in ibrutinib-treated CLL. The protocol was immunoSEQ multiplex PCR, while the TCRdb copy is restricted to in-frame clones and leaves out a portion. The data contain 190,000 or so clones, over 55% of them singletons. Sequencing used PBMCs, obtained after 24 months of ibrutinib treatment. These receptors came from a human donor with chronic lymphocytic leukemia.

The chain has TRBV5-4 and TRBJ2-2, with 8 bases that match TRBD2. The trim removed 0 bases at V and 0 bases at J, leaving 1 base unmatched. The CDR3 has 16 residues. Germline lookup yields CDR1 SGHNT and CDR2 YYREEE (reference sequence). CDR3 in DNA: TGTGCCAGCAGCTTGGCGGGACTAGCGAACACCGGGGAGCTGTTTTTT. Translation: CASSLAGLANTGELFF.

V gene TRBV5-1 combines with J gene TRBJ1-1; TRBD1 aligns across 7 bases. V shed 0 bases, J shed 5 bases, and the junction held 10 bases outside the gene matches. The CDR3 length is 16 residues. Germline V CDR1 and CDR2: SGHRS, YFSETQ. Here the CDR3 DNA reads TGCGCCAGCAGCTTGGAAGATCAAACAGGGGAGACTGAAGCTTTCTTT. This translates into CASSLEDQTGETEAFF. The full variable domain, completed using reference TRBV5-1 and TRBJ1-1, is KAGVTQTPRYLIKTRGQQVTLSCSPISGHRSVSWYQQTPGQGLQFLFEYFSETQRNKGNFPGRFSGRQFSNSRSEMNVSTLELGDSALYLCASSLEDQTGETEAFFGQGTRLTVV.

The genes are TRBV7-2 and TRBJ2-1; TRBD2 matches at 7 bases. CDR1 and CDR2 from the germline V gene are SGHTA and FQGNSA. The CDR3 is 15 amino acids. V dropped 3 bases and J dropped 4; count of bases not matched to a gene: 6. The CDR3 DNA follows: TGTGCCAGCAGCTTGATAGCGGGCAGTTACAATGAGCAGTTCTTC. Translating it yields CASSLIAGSYNEQFF. The full variable domain, its missing parts supplied by reference TRBV7-2 and TRBJ2-1, is GAGVSQSPSNKVTEKGKDVELRCDPISGHTALYWYRQSLGQGLEFLIYFQGNSAPDKSGLPSDRFSAERTGGSVSTLTIQRTQQEDSAVYLCASSLIAGSYNEQFFGPGTRLTVL.

The chain links TRBV12-5 to TRBJ2-7, with D maybe TRBD1 (5 bases). Germline lookup yields CDR1 LGHNT and CDR2 FRNRAP. The CDR3 has 14 residues. Trimming removed 2 bases at V and 2 bases at J, with 10 bases between. CDR3 in amino acids: CASGLFAGTYEQYF. The CDR3, as DNA: TGTGCTAGTGGTTTGTTTGCAGGGACCTACGAGCAGTACTTC.

The chain is built from TRBV4-3 and TRBJ2-7; 8 bases agree with TRBD1. This CDR3 is 18 amino acids long. V was pared by 0 bases and J by 6 bases, with 16 bases of the junction left unmatched. The germline gives CDR1 LGHNA, CDR2 YSLEER. The CDR3 here is CASSQELARGQESGEQYF. The CDR3, as DNA: TGCGCCAGCAGCCAAGAATTAGCCCGGGGACAGGAATCTGGCGAGCAGTACTTC.

The chain employs TRBV5-1 and TRBJ2-1, with a weak D call TRBD2 (5 bases). Germline CDR1 SGHRS, CDR2 YFSETQ. The ends were cut back, 4 bases at V and 5 bases at J, with 10 bases in the middle. The CDR3 length is 13 residues. The CDR3 nucleotides read TGCGCCAGCAGCCTTACTAGTCACAATGAGCAGTTCTTC. Its translation: CASSLTSHNEQFF. The whole variable domain, filled in from reference TRBV5-1 and TRBJ2-1, reads KAGVTQTPRYLIKTRGQQVTLSCSPISGHRSVSWYQQTPGQGLQFLFEYFSETQRNKGNFPGRFSGRQFSNSRSEMNVSTLELGDSALYLCASSLTSHNEQFFGPGTRLTVL.

The rearrangement uses TRBV4-3 and TRBJ2-5; 10 bases line up with TRBD2. In germline, CDR1 is LGHNA, CDR2 YSLEER. V lost 5 bases, J lost 2 bases, and 11 bases stayed unmatched. The CDR3 spans 17 residues. The CDR3: CASSERTSGLLQETQYF. As DNA, the CDR3 is TGCGCCAGCAGCGAGAGGACTAGCGGACTACTTCAAGAGACCCAGTACTTC.

The gene calls are TRBV30 and TRBJ1-3; D remains unclear. Per the germline V gene, CDR1 is GTSNPN and CDR2 is SVGIG (reference sequence). V gave up 1 base and J gave up 7 bases, with 17 bases separating them. This CDR3 comprises 15 residues. CDR3 nucleotide sequence: TGTGCCTGGAGTGCTTGGGGTTTCGGGCGTAACACCATATATTTT. Translated, it gives CAWSAWGFGRNTIYF.

The chain employs TRBV5-1 and TRBJ1-1, with D possibly matching TRBD1 (5 bases). The CDR3 loop spans 15 amino acids. V dropped 3 bases and J dropped 4 bases, with 16 bases sitting between them. Germline loops: CDR1 SGHRS, CDR2 YFSETQ. The CDR3, as DNA: TGCGCCAGCAGCTCGGTCTTCGGGGGAGGCACTGAAGCTTTCTTT. This gives the protein CASSSVFGGGTEAFF.

The chain employs TRBV14 and TRBJ1-2, with TRBD1 as a possible D gene (5 bases). CDR1 is SGHDN and CDR2 is FVKESK in the germline V gene. The ends were cut back, 0 bases at V and 6 bases at J, with 11 bases in the middle. The CDR3 runs to 14 residues. CDR3 loop: CASSQDTRGHGYTF. Written as DNA, the CDR3 is TGTGCCAGCAGCCAAGATACTCGGGGCCATGGCTACACCTTC.

This rearrangement joins TRBV5-1 to TRBJ2-7; no reliable D call. V was shortened by 0 bases and J by 3 bases, with 10 bases between the two germline ends. Germline lookup yields CDR1 SGHRS and CDR2 YFSETQ. The CDR3 contains 14 residues. The CDR3 region is CASSLGSQIYEQYF. The CDR3 DNA reads TGCGCCAGCAGCTTGGGGTCGCAGATCTACGAGCAGTACTTC.

V gene TRBV27 combines with J gene TRBJ2-7; 14 bases align to TRBD2. The CDR3 is 18 amino acids. Germline V gene sequence: CDR1 MNHEY, CDR2 SMNVEV (reference sequence). The V segment lost 4 bases and the J segment 2 bases; nucleotides outside the gene matches: 10. CDR3 coding DNA: TGTGCCAGCAGTTCCGGGACTAGCGGGAGACTTCTCGCCTACGAGCAGTACTTC. It is translated as CASSSGTSGRLLAYEQYF.

V and J are TRBV7-2 and TRBJ1-2, with 7 bases aligning to TRBD1. Losses at the gene ends were 5 bases for V and 7 bases for J; bases not matched to a gene: 10. Germline CDR1 reads SGHTA; CDR2 reads FQGNSA. CDR3 length: 14 residues. The CDR3 loop is CASSARDSFPGYTF. In DNA form, the CDR3 reads TGTGCCAGCAGCGCCAGGGACAGCTTCCCTGGCTACACCTTC.

Only a few counts were recorded for this clone. The gene calls are TRBV18 and TRBJ2-7, with D possibly being TRBD2 (5 bases). Germline V gene lookup returns CDR1 KGHSH and CDR2 LQKENI. Trimming stripped 6 bases from V and 3 bases from J, with 12 bases between. The CDR3 runs to 13 residues. The CDR3 region is CASSKAEGYEQYF. DNA of the CDR3: TGTGCCAGCTCGAAAGCGGAAGGCTACGAGCAGTACTTC.

The chain links TRBV27 to TRBJ1-5; TRBD1 agrees at 8 bases. The germline CDR1 and CDR2 sequences are MNHEY and SMNVEV (reference sequence). This CDR3 is 15 amino acids long. Trimming at V came to 0 bases and at J to 2 bases, leaving 0 bases not matched to a gene. The CDR3 DNA sequence: TGTGCCAGCAGTTTATCGGGACAGGGCAATCAGCCCCAGCATTTT. It is translated as CASSLSGQGNQPQHF.

The V and J genes are TRBV10-1 and TRBJ2-4; 11 bases line up with TRBD2. The germline V gene encodes CDR1 WNHNN and CDR2 SYGVQD (reference sequence). V lost 3 bases, J lost 0 bases, and 10 bases stayed unmatched. The CDR3 is 19 residues long. The CDR3 region has the DNA TGCGCCAGCAGTGATTTTTTTACTAGCGGGAGTCTAGCCAAAAACATTCAGTACTTC. As protein: CASSDFFTSGSLAKNIQYF.

This clone was counted a single time. This chain uses TRBV15 with TRBJ2-5; D ambiguous. Trimming cost V 1 base and J 5 bases, with 11 bases left between them. Germline CDR1 and CDR2: LNHNV and YYDKDF (reference sequence). The CDR3 has 14 residues. CDR3 amino acids: CATSRVVLEETQYF. The DNA of the CDR3 is TGTGCCACCAGCAGAGTAGTTCTGGAGGAGACCCAGTACTTC. Complete variable domain (other parts from reference TRBV15 and TRBJ2-5): DAMVIQNPRYQVTQFGKPVTLSCSQTLNHNVMYWYQQKSSQAPKLLFHYYDKDFNNEADTPDNFQSRRPNTSFCFLDIRSPGLGDTAMYLCATSRVVLEETQYFGPGTRLLVL.

The sample holds a few counts of this clone. The chain links TRBV30 to TRBJ2-4; D remains ambiguous. In germline, CDR1 is GTSNPN, CDR2 SVGIG (reference sequence). This CDR3 has 15 residues. Deletions cut 0 bases from V and 0 bases from J, with 9 bases between. CDR3 protein: CAWSVQEIAKNIQYF. DNA of the CDR3: TGTGCCTGGAGTGTACAAGAGATAGCCAAAAACATTCAGTACTTC.

The chain is built from TRBV5-4 and TRBJ2-1; TRBD2 agrees at 9 bases. V lost 4 bases and J lost 6; bases outside the gene matches: 17. Looked up from germline, CDR1 is SGHNT and CDR2 is YYREEE (reference sequence). CDR3 size: 18 residues. CDR3 amino acids: CASSPGLTSGAPPNEQFF. For the CDR3, the DNA is TGTGCCAGCAGCCCCGGGCTGACTAGCGGAGCCCCCCCCAATGAGCAGTTCTTC.

The chain recombines TRBV6-5 with TRBJ2-1; 7 bases map to TRBD1. Germline CDR1 is MNHEY and CDR2 is SVGAGI. The CDR3 has 14 residues. V shed 7 bases, J shed 1 base, and the junction held 4 bases outside the gene matches. CDR3: CASIPGQSYNEQFF. The CDR3 coding sequence is TGTGCCAGCATTCCGGGACAGTCCTACAATGAGCAGTTCTTC.

The rearrangement joins TRBV6-1 to TRBJ2-7, with 7 bases that match TRBD2. The CDR3 has 15 amino acids. V was clipped by 4 bases and J by 3 bases; unmatched bases: 9. Germline CDR1 is MNHNS and CDR2 is SASEGT. The CDR3: CASSAFGGSGYEQYF. The CDR3 DNA reads as TGTGCCAGCAGTGCCTTTGGCGGGAGCGGCTACGAGCAGTACTTC.

This clone appeared once. The rearrangement uses TRBV11-2 and TRBJ2-3; no firm D call. The CDR3 is 13 amino acids. The germline V gene has CDR1 SGHAT and CDR2 FQNNGV. Trimming shortened V by 2 bases and J by 4 bases, and 7 bases separated the two germline ends. CDR3 sequence reads: CASSLSLSDTQYF. The CDR3 nucleotides read TGTGCCAGCAGCTTAAGCTTGTCAGATACGCAGTATTTT. Based on the CDR3 plus reference TRBV11-2 and TRBJ2-3, the full variable domain is EAGVAQSPRYKIIEKRQSVAFWCNPISGHATLYWYQQILGQGPKLLIQFQNNGVVDDSQLPKDRFSAERLKGVDSTLKIQPAKLEDSAVYLCASSLSLSDTQYFGPGTRLTVL.

In its sample, this clone was seen a few times. V gene TRBV18 combines with J gene TRBJ1-1, with D possibly matching TRBD1 (6 bases). V shed 0 bases and J shed 0 bases, with 11 bases lying between them. CDR3 length: 16 residues. Germline lookup yields CDR1 KGHSH and CDR2 LQKENI. The CDR3 is CASSPPVRGMNTEAFF. The CDR3 DNA is TGTGCCAGCTCACCACCGGTGAGGGGGATGAACACTGAAGCTTTCTTT. Full variable domain (missing parts from reference TRBV18 and TRBJ1-1): NAGVMQNPRHLVRRRGQEARLRCSPMKGHSHVYWYRQLPEEGLKFMVYLQKENIIDESGMPKERFSAEFPKEGPSILRIQQVVRGDSAAYFCASSPPVRGMNTEAFFGQGTRLTVV.